This T cell receptor (beta chain) was sequenced during a study of blood T cell repertoires in COVID-19. With 2 bases clipped from V and 4 bases from J, the junction kept 4 bases outside the gene matches. This CDR3 has 15 amino acids. In germline, CDR1 is SGHTA, CDR2 FQGNSA. Assay used: immunoSEQ multiplex PCR; TCRdb lists only in-frame clones, some missing. This sample yields roughly 76,000 clones, of which around 90% are seen a single time; approximately 10% belongs to the top ten. This clonotype was sampled from a woman aged 18-29 years with acute or convalescent COVID-19. Material: peripheral blood. J is TRBJ2-2 and V is TRBV7-2; 7 bases agree with TRBD2. The CDR3 is CASSLRGEGTGELFF. CDR3 bases: TGTGCCAGCAGCTTACGGGGGGAGGGCACCGGGGAGCTGTTTTTT.